A selection of T cell receptor beta chains follows, all from one sample in a study of blood T cells in healthy people across ages. TCRdb reprocessed the 5' RACE reads via MiXCR and lists one record per CDR3 protein. The table shows hundreds of thousands of distinct CDR3 sequences, with 45% to 50% occurring only once. Sample: blood. The source of these receptors is a woman in her fifties or sixties in good health. Each CDR3 is given with its conserved first and last residue. The order of the fields is J gene, V gene, CDR3 protein.

TRBJ1-2,TRBV25-1,CASSGQGKDYGYTF
TRBJ2-6,TRBV5-1,CASSLGTSGRKSGANVLTF
TRBJ2-5,TRBV29-1,CSVKPGTGWETQYF
TRBJ1-3,TRBV29-1,CSVESWDTLSGNAIYF
TRBJ2-7,TRBV24-1,CATSDRNEQYF
TRBJ2-7,TRBV6-5,CASSSRRGSYNEQYF
TRBJ2-1,TRBV9,CASSVPLAGGRNEQFF
TRBJ1-5,TRBV7-2,CASSPDPATGQPQHF
TRBJ2-7,TRBV27,CASSLRGFPSYEQYF
TRBJ2-7,TRBV4-1,CASSQEGLAGVREQYF
TRBJ2-3,TRBV4-3,CASSRLTERITDTQYF
-,TRBV7-2,CASSWPTAGGEQYF
-,TRBV12-3/TRBV12-4,CAILGGGLYNEQYF
TRBJ1-2,TRBV6-6,CASSEGHLGYTF
TRBJ2-1,TRBV7-2,CASSLGLATGEQFF
TRBJ2-1,TRBV7-9,CASSLGSGGFYNEQFF
TRBJ2-7,TRBV29-1,CSVGGDPYEQYF
TRBJ2-5,TRBV18,CASRRGRSETQYF
TRBJ2-1,TRBV4-2,CASSQGGQGRDEQFF
TRBJ2-5,TRBV18,CASSPEKETQYF
TRBJ2-6,TRBV4-3,CASSQFSQGSSGANVLTF
TRBJ2-7,TRBV6-1,CASSEVAGVDGEQYF
TRBJ2-5,TRBV12-3/TRBV12-4,CASSSEGLFGETQYF
TRBJ2-3,TRBV7-3,CASSLNSGASTDTQYF